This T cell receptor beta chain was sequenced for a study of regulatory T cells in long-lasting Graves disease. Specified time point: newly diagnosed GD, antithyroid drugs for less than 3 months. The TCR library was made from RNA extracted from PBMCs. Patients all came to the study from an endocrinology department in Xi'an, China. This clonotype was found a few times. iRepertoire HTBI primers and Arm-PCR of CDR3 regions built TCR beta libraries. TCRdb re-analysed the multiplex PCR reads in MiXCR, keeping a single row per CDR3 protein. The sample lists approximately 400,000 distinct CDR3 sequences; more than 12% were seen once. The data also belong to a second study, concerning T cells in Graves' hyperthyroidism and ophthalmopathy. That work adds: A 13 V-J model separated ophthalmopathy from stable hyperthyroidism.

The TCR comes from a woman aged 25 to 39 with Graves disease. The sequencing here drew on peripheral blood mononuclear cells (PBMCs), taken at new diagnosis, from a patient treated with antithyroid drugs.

This CDR3 reads CASSLTGTGGRETQYF. In nucleotides, the CDR3 is TGTGCCAGCAGTCTCACCGGGACAGGGGGCAGAGAGACCCAGTACTTC. The chain uses TRBV12-3 or TRBV12-4 and TRBJ2-5; 12 bases line up with TRBD1. The CDR3 totals 16 residues. The ends lost 5 bases at V and 4 bases at J; junction bases unmatched: 8.